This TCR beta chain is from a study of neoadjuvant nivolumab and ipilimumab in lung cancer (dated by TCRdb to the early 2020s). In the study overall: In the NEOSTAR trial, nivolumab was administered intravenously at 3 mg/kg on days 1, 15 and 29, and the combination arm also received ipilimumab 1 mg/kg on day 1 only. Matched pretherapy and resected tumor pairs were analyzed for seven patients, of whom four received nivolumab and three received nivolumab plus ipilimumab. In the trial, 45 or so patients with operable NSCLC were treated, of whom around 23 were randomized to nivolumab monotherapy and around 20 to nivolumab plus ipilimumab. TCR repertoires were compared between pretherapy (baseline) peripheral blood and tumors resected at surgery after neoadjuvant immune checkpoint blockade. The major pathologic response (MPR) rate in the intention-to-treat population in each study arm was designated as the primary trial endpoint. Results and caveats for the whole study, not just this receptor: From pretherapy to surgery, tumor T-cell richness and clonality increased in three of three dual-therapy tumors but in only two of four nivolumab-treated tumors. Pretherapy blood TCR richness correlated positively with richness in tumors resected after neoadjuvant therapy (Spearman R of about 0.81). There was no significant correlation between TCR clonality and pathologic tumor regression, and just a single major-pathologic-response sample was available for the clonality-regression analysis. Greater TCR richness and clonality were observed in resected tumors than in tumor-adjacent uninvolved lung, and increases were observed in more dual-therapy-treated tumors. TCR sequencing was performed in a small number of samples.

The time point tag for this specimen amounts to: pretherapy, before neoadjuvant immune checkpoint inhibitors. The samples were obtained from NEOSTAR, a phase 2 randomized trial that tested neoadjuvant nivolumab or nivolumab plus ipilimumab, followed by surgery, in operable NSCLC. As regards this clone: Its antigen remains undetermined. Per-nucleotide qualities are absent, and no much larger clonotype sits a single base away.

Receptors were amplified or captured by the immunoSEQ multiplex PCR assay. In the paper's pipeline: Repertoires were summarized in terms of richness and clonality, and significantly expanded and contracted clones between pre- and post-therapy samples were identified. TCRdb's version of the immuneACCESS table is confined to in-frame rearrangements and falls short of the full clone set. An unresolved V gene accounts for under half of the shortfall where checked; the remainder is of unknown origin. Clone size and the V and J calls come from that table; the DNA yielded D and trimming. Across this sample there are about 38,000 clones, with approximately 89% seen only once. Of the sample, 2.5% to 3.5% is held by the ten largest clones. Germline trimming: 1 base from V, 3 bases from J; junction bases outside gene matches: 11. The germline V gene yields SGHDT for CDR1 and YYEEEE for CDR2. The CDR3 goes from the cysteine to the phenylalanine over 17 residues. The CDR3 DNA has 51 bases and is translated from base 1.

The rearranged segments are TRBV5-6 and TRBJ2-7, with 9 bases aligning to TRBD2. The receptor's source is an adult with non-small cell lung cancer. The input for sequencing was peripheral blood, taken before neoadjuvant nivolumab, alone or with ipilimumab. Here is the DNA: TGTGCCAGCAGCTTGTACGCGGGCGGGAGGGCCGTCTACGAGCAGTACTTC. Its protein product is CASSLYAGGRAVYEQYF. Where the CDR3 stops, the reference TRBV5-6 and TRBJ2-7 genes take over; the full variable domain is DAGVTQSPTHLIKTRGQQVTLRCSPKSGHDTVSWYQQALGQGPQFIFQYYEEEERQRGNFPDRFSGHQFPNYSSELNVNALLLGDSALYLCASSLYAGGRAVYEQYFGPGTRLTVT.